Here is one T cell receptor beta chain with its context. Its target is not known. This sample stems from a study of identical twins. Overall study results and limits: Not following the same donors, the study drew its conclusions from cross-sectional statistical analysis.

Germline V gives CDR1 SEHNR, CDR2 FQNEAQ (reference sequence). There are 14 residues in the CDR3. Deletions cut 1 base from V and 3 bases from J, with 6 bases between. Each CDR3 protein is one row after TCRdb ran MiXCR on the 5' RACE reads. The data contain under 900,000 distinct CDR3 sequences, roughly 18% of them seen just once; the ten biggest clones take up roughly 14%. This sample also belongs to another study, concerning T cells expressing NK-cell markers. That investigation notes: Sequencing covered eight donors, seven HCMV-seropositive and one seronegative. Whether expanded NKG2C-expressing T cell clones recognize HCMV is unknown.

J is TRBJ2-2 and V is TRBV7-9; D not resolved. The sample was PBMCs. The source is a woman younger than 30 in good health. CDR3 loop: CASSLELYTGELFF. DNA of the CDR3: TGTGCCAGCAGCTTAGAGTTGTACACCGGGGAGCTGTTTTTT.